This TCR beta chain derives from a study of cytomegalovirus exposure and HLA in healthy donors (dated by TCRdb to between 2016 and 2019). General notes on the study: An earlier analysis of approximately 600 of the donors reported approximately 270 Gb of sequence data and 117 million unique TCR beta sequences from roughly 180 million T cells. Roughly 310 gigabases of sequencing data and tens of millions of unique TCR sequences were included in an early release covering roughly 600 HLA-typed donors. Of the 350 to 450 genotyped donors, 80% to 90% were placed in the genetic ancestry cluster associated with self-reported Caucasian donors. The study aimed to test whether cataloging public T cell receptors could reveal signatures of past pathogen exposure. The T cell repertoires of some 670 subjects were profiled by immunosequencing and related to cytomegalovirus serostatus. In addition to the first cohort of 666 subjects, a separate validation cohort of 100 to 150 different subjects was used. To predict cytomegalovirus infection status, the study combined high-throughput TCR immunosequencing, statistical association of individual TCRs with disease status, and machine learning. To study patterns of TCR occurrence, a later analysis re-analyzed previously published TCR beta repertoires from hundreds of donors and added high-resolution HLA genotyping. In the later analysis, no new phenotypic data were used to find candidate immune exposures; instead, reliance was placed on TCR beta sequences and their occurrence across donors. An earlier analysis of several hundred of the donors used high-throughput TCR beta sequencing to judge whether each TCR beta V gene segment behaved as functional or pseudogenic. Alongside the repertoire data, information on donor age, sex, ethnicity and CMV serostatus was compiled. In a later genetic analysis, genome-wide SNP genotypes for about three fifths of the roughly 670 donors were used, and that subset was treated as a discovery cohort. All discovery cohort repertoires had been generated on a single sequencing platform. HLA typing covered class I and class II loci at four-digit resolution. The number of typed donors differed by locus: roughly 629-630 for A, B, C, DRB1 and DQB1; 522 for DQA1; some 590 for DPA1; and about 470 for DPB1. Roughly 5 DR-DQ haplotypes were handled as single units for association and clustering, since linkage in the cohort was strong. Across 398 genotyped donors of the cohort, an average of roughly 230,000 unique TCR beta nucleotide sequences per donor were sequenced, and around 20% of those sequences were non-productive. Study-wide conclusions, independent of this receptor: In both the original and validation cohorts, the classifier was reported to diagnose cytomegalovirus status with high specificity and sensitivity. According to a later analysis, parvovirus B19, influenza, CMV and Epstein-Barr virus appeared linked to several top co-occurrence clusters. In a later genetic analysis, a missense DCLRE1C variant was associated with V-gene and J-gene trimming of TCR beta chains, and the association was replicated in an independent cohort. Roughly uniform sequencing depth across donors was assumed in presence/absence analyses, although this assumption may not hold. According to a later genetic analysis, donors in an Asian-associated ancestry cluster had fewer N-insertions in productive TCRs than the approximately 700-donor mean. Strong co-occurrence of HLA alleles, especially DR and DQ, made assigning TCR associations to individual alleles difficult. CMV serostatus was the only immune exposure information available for the cohort. The study gave a list of 150 to 200 TCR beta chains associated with cytomegalovirus. A later analysis associated 17,000 or so TCR beta sequences with specific HLA alleles at a false discovery rate of 0.05. In a later analysis, the rate of TCR association differed among HLA loci, with DRB1 alleles having the most associated TCRs and HLA-C alleles having the fewest. The sequencing pipeline was judged likely to have produced a cluster of highly shared sequence variants as a technical artifact. Linkage disequilibrium might explain the correlated functional status among segregating V segments, but an unknown experimental factor could not be excluded. A further reported finding was that TCR beta sequences accurately predicted the HLA-A and HLA-B alleles for most subjects in the first cohort. Most TCR sequences were observed very rarely across donors, whereas some public TCRs were present in many individuals. About 15 rarely observed V segments, including chromosome 9 orphons, were excluded from the earlier analysis of just under 600 of the donors because counts were too low. A few of the identified cytomegalovirus-associated TCR beta chains were confirmed in vitro to be specific for cytomegalovirus antigens. The authors suggested that the approach could potentially be extended to other disease states and immunological phenotypes. A later analysis found that HLA-associated TCR beta chains were more clonally expanded and had lower generation probabilities than equally common non-associated chains. Because HLA typing was unavailable for some donors at each locus, only the typed subset was used in association tests. In an earlier analysis of several hundred of the donors, most TCR beta V segments were observed in productive rearrangements about 87% or about 30% of the time, broadly matching IMGT annotations. Only TCR beta chains were sequenced in this cohort, and the absence of alpha or paired-chain data limited detectable features. A later analysis found that most CMV-associated TCR beta chains appeared HLA-restricted, with HLA associations seemingly driven largely by CMV exposure.

The cohort comprised hundreds of healthy bone marrow donors. At the time of sampling, all cohort members were nominally healthy, though unrecorded immune exposures were likely present. The donor was CMV seropositive and belonged to the group of a few hundred seropositive cohort members. A peripheral blood sample was provided by each donor, and peripheral blood mononuclear cells were used for TCR beta sequencing. Genomic DNA extraction from the blood cell samples was performed with the Qiagen DNeasy Blood Extraction Kit. This clone was observed a single time. No cognate antigen has been identified for it. No base quality values were provided; no much bigger clone lies one nucleotide off. Library generation was performed with the immunoSEQ multiplex PCR assay. The multiplex PCR relied on a mix of 60 forward primers for TCR Vbeta segments and 13 reverse primers for TCR Jbeta segments. The CDR3 region of rearranged TCR beta genes was amplified from genomic DNA by a multiplex PCR assay. Amplified TCR beta libraries were sequenced as 87-base-pair reads on the Illumina HiSeq System. Per the authors' processing: A later analysis counted around 72 million unique TCR beta chains across the 550 to 700 repertoires, and some 11 million of these chains were shared by at least two donors. To remove PCR and sequencing errors, raw reads were error-corrected and collapsed into unique sequences using a nearest-neighbor algorithm that merged closely related sequences. V, D and J gene segments were assigned by aligning CDR3 sequences to IMGT reference sequences. Each retained sequence needed at least a six-nucleotide match to both a V gene segment and a J gene segment. Rearrangements were classified as productive when the CDR3 lacked stop codons and remained in frame with V and J, and all other rearrangements were classified as non-productive. CDR3 was defined according to IMGT convention as the region running from the second conserved V-encoded cysteine to the conserved J-encoded phenylalanine. The earlier analysis of a few hundred of the donors excluded any sequence lacking an unambiguous match to a single V gene segment. An earlier analysis of a few hundred of the donors called V segments functional above 56.7% productive rearrangements and segregating when the between-donor standard deviation exceeded 5%. A statistical classification framework was developed to diagnose cytomegalovirus status using the catalog of TCR beta chain sequences. V and J gene assignment, in a later analysis, came from comparing TCR nucleotide sequences with IMGT/GENE-DB human TR gene sequences. A later analysis assigned CDR3 sequences and most-parsimonious VDJ recombination scenarios with the TCRdist pipeline. A later analysis defined each TCR beta chain by its CDR3 amino acid sequence plus V-gene family, and excluded reads lacking a unique V-gene family. As a way to deal with suspected cross-contamination and a sequencing artifact, a later analysis dropped hundreds of nucleotide sequences that were highly shared and had low generation probability. In a later analysis, a clonal expansion index for each public chain was calculated from normalized within-repertoire ranks of inferred template counts. In a later analysis, generation probabilities were computed using a VDJ recombination model fitted to out-of-frame rearrangements, and the results were checked against IGoR. In a later analysis, hypergeometric tests were used to score TCR-TCR, TCR-HLA and TCR-CMV co-occurrence, with a repertoire-size bias correction applied to TCR pairs. In a later analysis, false discovery rates were estimated by permuting HLA or CMV assignments 20 times. A later analysis grouped co-occurring TCRs with DBSCAN, adding TCRdist sequence similarity when clustering within HLA-allele-positive subsets. Repertoires with fewer than 30,000 or more than 120,000 public chains, plus five repertoires with anomalous nucleotide sharing, were excluded from co-occurrence clustering. Sourced from immuneACCESS, this table was stored by TCRdb with only in-frame sequences that have V and J called. A share of the clones is absent; for the studies checked, an unresolved V gene accounts for under half, and the remainder has no known explanation. V, J and clone size are taken as reported in that table, and D and trimming were inferred from the DNA itself. A total of about 76,000 clones appear in this sample, 65% to 80% of them only once. The ten largest account for around 10% of the sample.

The source of this sequence is a woman between 35 and 50 years old in good health and CMV-seropositive. The sequenced sample was PBMCs.

For the CDR3, the sequence is CASSRTGGDNYGYTF. Here is the DNA: TGTGCCAGCAGCCGGACAGGGGGCGATAACTATGGCTACACCTTC. The chain employs TRBV7-9 and TRBJ1-2, and 11 junction bases match TRBD1. Sequences SEHNR (CDR1) and FQNEAQ (CDR2) are obtained from the germline V gene (reference sequence). The germline V end is reduced by 5 bases and the J end by 1 base; junction bases left unmatched: 3. The CDR3 covers 15 residues, taking in both the cysteine and the phenylalanine. Only the CDR3 region is kept as DNA, spanning 45 bases read in frame from base 1. The full variable domain, completed from the reference TRBV7-9 and TRBJ1-2 proteins outside the CDR3, reads DTGVSQNPRHKITKRGQNVTFRCDPISEHNRLYWYRQTLGQGPEFLTYFQNEAQLEKSRLLSDRFSAERPKGSFSTLEIQRTEQGDSAMYLCASSRTGGDNYGYTFGSGTRLTVV.